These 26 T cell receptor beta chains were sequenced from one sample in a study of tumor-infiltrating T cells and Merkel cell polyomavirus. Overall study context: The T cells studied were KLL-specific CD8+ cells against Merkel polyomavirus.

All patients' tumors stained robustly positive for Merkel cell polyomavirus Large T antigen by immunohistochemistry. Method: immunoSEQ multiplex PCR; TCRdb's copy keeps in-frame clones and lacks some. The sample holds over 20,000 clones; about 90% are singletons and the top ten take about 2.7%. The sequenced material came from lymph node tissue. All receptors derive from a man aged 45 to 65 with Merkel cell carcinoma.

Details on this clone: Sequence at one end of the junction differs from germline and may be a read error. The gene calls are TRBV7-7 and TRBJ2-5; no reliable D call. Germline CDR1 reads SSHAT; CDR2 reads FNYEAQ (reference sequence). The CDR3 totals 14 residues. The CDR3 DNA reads TGTGCTAGCAGCCCCAAAGCGCCTGCGGAGACCCAGTACTTC. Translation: CASSPKAPAETQYF.

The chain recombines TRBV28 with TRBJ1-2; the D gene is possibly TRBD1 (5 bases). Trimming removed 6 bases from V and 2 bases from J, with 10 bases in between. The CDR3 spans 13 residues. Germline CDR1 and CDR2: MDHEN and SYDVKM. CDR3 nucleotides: TGTGCCAGCAGCCCCCGGGGGAACTATGGCTACACCTTC. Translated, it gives CASSPRGNYGYTF.

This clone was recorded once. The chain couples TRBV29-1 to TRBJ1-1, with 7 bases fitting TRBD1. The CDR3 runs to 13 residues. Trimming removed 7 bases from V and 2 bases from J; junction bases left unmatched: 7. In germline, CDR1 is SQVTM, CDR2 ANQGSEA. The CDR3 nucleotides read TGCAGCGGATGGACAGGACGAAACACTGAAGCTTTCTTT. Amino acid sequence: CSGWTGRNTEAFF.

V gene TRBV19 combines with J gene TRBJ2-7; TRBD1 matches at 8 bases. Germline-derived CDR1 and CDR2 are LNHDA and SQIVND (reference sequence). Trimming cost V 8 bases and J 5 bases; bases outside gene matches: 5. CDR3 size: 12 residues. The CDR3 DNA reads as TGTGCCAGTGGACAGGGCACCCACGAGCAGTACTTC. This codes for CASGQGTHEQYF.

For the CDR3, the DNA is TGTGCCAGCAGCATAGCCTCCACAGATACGCAGTATTTT. It encodes CASSIASTDTQYF. V gene TRBV5-6 combines with J gene TRBJ2-3, with no clear D. Germline V CDR1 and CDR2: SGHDT, YYEEEE. Trimming took 4 bases from V and 2 from J, leaving 8 bases between them. The CDR3 is 13 residues long. Full variable domain (rest looked up from reference TRBV5-6 and TRBJ2-3): DAGVTQSPTHLIKTRGQQVTLRCSPKSGHDTVSWYQQALGQGPQFIFQYYEEEERQRGNFPDRFSGHQFPNYSSELNVNALLLGDSALYLCASSIASTDTQYFGPGTRLTVL.

The DNA of the CDR3 is TGTGCCAGCAGTAGACAGTGGGGCACTGAAGCTTTCTTT. The encoded protein is CASSRQWGTEAFF. The chain has TRBV6-1 and TRBJ1-1; D is perhaps TRBD1 (5 bases). The CDR3 has 13 amino acids. Germline V gene data show CDR1 as MNHNS and CDR2 as SASEGT. The V end lost 5 bases, the J end lost 4 bases, and 11 bases lay between the germline ends.

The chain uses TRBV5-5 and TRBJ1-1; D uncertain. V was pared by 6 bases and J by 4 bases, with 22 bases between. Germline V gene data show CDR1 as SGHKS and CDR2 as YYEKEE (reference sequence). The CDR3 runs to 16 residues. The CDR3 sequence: CASNSLSRPGSTEAFF. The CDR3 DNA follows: TGTGCCAGCAACAGTCTCAGCAGGCCCGGTAGCACTGAAGCTTTCTTT.

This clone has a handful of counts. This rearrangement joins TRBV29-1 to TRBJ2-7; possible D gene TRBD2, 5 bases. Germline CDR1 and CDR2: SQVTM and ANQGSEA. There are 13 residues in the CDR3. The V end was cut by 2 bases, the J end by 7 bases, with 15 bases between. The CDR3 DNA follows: TGCAGCGTTGAATTGACGGGGTCGGGGGAGCAGTACTTC. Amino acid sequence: CSVELTGSGEQYF.

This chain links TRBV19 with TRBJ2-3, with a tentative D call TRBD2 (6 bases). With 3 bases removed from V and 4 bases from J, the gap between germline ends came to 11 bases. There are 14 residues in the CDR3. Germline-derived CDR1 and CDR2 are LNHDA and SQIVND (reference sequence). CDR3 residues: CASSIRRGPDTQYF. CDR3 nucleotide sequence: TGTGCCAGTAGTATTAGGAGGGGACCAGATACGCAGTATTTT.

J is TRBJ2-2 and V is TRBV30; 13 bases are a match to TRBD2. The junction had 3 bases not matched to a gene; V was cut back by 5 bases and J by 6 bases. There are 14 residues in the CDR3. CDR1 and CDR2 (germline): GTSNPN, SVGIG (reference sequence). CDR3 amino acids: CAWGGLAGAGELFF. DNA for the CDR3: TGTGCCTGGGGAGGACTAGCGGGAGCCGGGGAGCTGTTTTTT.

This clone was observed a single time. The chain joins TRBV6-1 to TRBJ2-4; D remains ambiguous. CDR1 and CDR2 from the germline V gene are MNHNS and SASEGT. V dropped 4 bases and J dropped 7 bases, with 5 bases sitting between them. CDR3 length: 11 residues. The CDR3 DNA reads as TGTGCCAGCAGTGGAACTAACATTCAGTACTTC. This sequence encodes CASSGTNIQYF.

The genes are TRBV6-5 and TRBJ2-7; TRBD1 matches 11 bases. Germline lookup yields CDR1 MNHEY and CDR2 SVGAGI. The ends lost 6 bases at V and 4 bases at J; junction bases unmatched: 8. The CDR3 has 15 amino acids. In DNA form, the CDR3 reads TGTGCCAGCAGCTACGGGACAGGGGGGCAGTACGAGCAGTACTTC. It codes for CASSYGTGGQYEQYF.

The CDR3 sequence: CASSRGGGEQYF. The CDR3 DNA reads as TGTGCCAGCAGCCGAGGAGGCGGCGAGCAGTACTTC. The chain employs TRBV6-5 and TRBJ2-7; TRBD2 might be the D (5 bases). Germline lookup yields CDR1 MNHEY and CDR2 SVGAGI. Trimming left V 6 bases short and J 6 bases short, with 12 bases between. This CDR3 contains 12 residues.

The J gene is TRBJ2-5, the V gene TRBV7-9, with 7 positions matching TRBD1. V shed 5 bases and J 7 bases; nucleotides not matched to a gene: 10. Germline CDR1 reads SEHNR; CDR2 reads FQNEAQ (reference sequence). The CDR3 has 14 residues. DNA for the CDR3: TGTGCCAGCAGCCGTGTCCAGGGGGATTTGACCCAGTACTTC. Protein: CASSRVQGDLTQYF.

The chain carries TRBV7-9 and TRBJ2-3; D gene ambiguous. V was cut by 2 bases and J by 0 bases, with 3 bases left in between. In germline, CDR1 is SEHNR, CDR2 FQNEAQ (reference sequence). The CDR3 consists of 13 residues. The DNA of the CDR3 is TGTGCCAGCAGCTTAATAAGCACAGATACGCAGTATTTT. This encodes CASSLISTDTQYF.

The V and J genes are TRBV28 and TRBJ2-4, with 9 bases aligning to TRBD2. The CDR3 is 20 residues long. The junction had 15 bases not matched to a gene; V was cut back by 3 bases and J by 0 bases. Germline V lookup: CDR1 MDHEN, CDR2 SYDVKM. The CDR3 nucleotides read TGTGCCAGCAGTTTCCCCCCAGCGGGAGGTGGGGACCTAGCCAAAAACATTCAGTACTTC. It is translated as CASSFPPAGGGDLAKNIQYF.

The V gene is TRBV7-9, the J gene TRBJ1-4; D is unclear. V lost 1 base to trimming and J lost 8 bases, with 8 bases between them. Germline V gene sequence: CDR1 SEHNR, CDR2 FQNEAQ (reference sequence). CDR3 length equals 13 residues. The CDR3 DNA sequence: TGTGCCAGCAGCTTAGTCTTCCAGGAAAAACTGTTTTTT. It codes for CASSLVFQEKLFF.

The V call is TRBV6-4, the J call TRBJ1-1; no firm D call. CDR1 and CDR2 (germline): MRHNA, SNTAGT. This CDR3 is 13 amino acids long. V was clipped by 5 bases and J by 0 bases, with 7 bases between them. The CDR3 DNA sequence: TGTGCCAGCAGTTCTGCGATGAACACTGAAGCTTTCTTT. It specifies CASSSAMNTEAFF.

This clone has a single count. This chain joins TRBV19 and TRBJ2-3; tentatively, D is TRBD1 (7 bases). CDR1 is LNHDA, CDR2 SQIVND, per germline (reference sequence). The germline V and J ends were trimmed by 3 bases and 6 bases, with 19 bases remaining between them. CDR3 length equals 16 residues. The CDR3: CASSMKARGAEDTQYF. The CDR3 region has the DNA TGTGCCAGTAGTATGAAGGCCAGGGGGGCCGAGGATACGCAGTATTTT. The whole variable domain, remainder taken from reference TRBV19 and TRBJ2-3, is DGGITQSPKYLFRKEGQNVTLSCEQNLNHDAMYWYRQDPGQGLRLIYYSQIVNDFQKGDIAEGYSVSREKKESFPLTVTSAQKNPTAFYLCASSMKARGAEDTQYFGPGTRLTVL.

CDR3 in DNA: TGTGCCAGTCGAGACAGGGGGAGTGACTATGGCTACACCTTC. Translating gives CASRDRGSDYGYTF. V gene TRBV19 combines with J gene TRBJ1-2; 9 positions match TRBD1. CDR3 length: 14 amino acids. V shed 8 bases, J shed 3 bases, and the junction held 7 bases outside the gene matches. CDR1 is LNHDA, CDR2 SQIVND, per germline (reference sequence).

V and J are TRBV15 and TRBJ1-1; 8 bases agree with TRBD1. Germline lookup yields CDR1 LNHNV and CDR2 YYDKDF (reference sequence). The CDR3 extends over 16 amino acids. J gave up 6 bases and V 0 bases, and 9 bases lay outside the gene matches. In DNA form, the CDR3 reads TGTGCCACCAGCAGAGACCCGACAGGGGCCGCTCCTGAAGCTTTCTTT. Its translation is CATSRDPTGAAPEAFF.

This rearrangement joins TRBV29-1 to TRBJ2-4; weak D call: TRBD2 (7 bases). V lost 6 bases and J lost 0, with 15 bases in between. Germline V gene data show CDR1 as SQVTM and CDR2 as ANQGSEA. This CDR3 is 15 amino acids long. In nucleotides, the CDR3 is TGCAGCGTGTGGGGGGGGGCTCAAGCCAAAAACATTCAGTACTTC. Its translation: CSVWGGAQAKNIQYF.

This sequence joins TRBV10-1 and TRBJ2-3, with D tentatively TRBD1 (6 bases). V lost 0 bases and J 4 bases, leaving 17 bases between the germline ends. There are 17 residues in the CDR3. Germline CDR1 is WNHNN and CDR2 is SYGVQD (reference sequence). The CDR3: CASSESFTGEGADTQYF. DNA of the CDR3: TGCGCCAGCAGTGAGTCTTTTACCGGAGAGGGGGCAGATACGCAGTATTTT.

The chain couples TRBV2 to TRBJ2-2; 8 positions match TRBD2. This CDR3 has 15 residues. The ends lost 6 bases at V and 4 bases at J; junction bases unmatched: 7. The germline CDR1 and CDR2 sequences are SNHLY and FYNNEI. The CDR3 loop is CASRVSGGTTGELFF. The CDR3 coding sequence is TGTGCCAGCAGGGTTTCGGGGGGGACCACCGGGGAGCTGTTTTTT.

The CDR3 protein is CASRHGQGAFYEQYF. CDR3 in DNA: TGTGCCAGTAGGCATGGACAGGGAGCTTTCTACGAGCAGTACTTC. The chain carries TRBV19 and TRBJ2-7; 8 bases agree with TRBD1. Losses at the gene ends were 6 bases for V and 3 bases for J; bases not matched to a gene: 10. This CDR3 spans 15 amino acids. Germline lookup yields CDR1 LNHDA and CDR2 SQIVND (reference sequence).

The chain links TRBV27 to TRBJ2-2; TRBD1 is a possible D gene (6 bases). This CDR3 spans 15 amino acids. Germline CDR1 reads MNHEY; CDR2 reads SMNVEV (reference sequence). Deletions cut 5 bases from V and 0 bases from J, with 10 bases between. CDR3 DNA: TGTGCCAGCAGTAATGGGGGCGCGAACACCGGGGAGCTGTTTTTT. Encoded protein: CASSNGGANTGELFF.